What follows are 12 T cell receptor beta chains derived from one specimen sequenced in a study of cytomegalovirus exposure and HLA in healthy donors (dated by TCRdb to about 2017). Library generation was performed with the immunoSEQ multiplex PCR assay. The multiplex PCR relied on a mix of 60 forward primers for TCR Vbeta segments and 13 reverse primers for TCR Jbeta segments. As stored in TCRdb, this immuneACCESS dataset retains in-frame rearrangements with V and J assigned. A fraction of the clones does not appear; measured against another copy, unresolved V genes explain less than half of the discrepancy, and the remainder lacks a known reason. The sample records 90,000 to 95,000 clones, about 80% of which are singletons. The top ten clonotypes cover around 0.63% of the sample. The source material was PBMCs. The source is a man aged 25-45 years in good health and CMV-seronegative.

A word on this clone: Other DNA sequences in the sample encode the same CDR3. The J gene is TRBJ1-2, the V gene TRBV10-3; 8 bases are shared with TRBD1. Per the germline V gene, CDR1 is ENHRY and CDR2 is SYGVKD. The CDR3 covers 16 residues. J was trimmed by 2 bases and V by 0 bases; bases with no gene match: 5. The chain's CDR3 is CAISESPGQANYGYTF. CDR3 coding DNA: TGTGCCATCAGTGAGTCTCCGGGACAGGCGAACTATGGCTACACCTTC.

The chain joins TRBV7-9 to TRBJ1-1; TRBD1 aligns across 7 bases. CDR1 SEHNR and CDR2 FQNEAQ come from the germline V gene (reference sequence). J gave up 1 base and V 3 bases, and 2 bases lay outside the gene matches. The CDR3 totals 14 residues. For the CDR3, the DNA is TGTGCCAGCAGCTTCAGACAGGGGAACACTGAAGCTTTCTTT. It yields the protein CASSFRQGNTEAFF.

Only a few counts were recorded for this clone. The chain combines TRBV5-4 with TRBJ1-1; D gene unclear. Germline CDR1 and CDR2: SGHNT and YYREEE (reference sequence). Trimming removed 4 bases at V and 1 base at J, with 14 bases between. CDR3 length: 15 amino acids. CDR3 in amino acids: CASSLNPSGNTEAFF. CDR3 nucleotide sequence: TGTGCCAGCAGCCTCAACCCGTCAGGGAACACTGAAGCTTTCTTT.

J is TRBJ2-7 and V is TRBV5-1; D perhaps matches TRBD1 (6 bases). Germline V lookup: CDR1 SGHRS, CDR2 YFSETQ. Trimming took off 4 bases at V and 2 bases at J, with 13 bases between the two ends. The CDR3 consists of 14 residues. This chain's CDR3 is CASSPQAGAYEQYF. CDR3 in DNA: TGCGCCAGCAGCCCCCAGGCAGGGGCCTACGAGCAGTACTTC. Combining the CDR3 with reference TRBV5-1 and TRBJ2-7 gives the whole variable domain KAGVTQTPRYLIKTRGQQVTLSCSPISGHRSVSWYQQTPGQGLQFLFEYFSETQRNKGNFPGRFSGRQFSNSRSEMNVSTLELGDSALYLCASSPQAGAYEQYFGPGTRLTVT.

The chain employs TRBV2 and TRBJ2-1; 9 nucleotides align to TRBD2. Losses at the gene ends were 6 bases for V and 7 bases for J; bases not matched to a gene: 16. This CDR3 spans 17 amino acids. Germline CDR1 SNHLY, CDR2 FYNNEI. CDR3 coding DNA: TGTGCCAGCAGGAGGGTATTTAGCGGGAGTTCGGCAAATGAGCAGTTCTTC. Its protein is CASRRVFSGSSANEQFF. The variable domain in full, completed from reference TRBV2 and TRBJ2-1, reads EPEVTQTPSHQVTQMGQEVILRCVPISNHLYFYWYRQILGQKVEFLVSFYNNEISEKSEIFDDQFSVERPDGSNFTLKIRSTKLEDSAMYFCASRRVFSGSSANEQFFGPGTRLTVL.

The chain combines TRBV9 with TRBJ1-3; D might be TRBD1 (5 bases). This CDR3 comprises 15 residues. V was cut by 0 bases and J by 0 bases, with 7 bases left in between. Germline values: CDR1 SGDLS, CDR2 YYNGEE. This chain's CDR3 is CASSVGDFSGNTIYF. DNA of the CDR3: TGTGCCAGCAGCGTAGGGGACTTCTCTGGAAACACCATATATTTT.

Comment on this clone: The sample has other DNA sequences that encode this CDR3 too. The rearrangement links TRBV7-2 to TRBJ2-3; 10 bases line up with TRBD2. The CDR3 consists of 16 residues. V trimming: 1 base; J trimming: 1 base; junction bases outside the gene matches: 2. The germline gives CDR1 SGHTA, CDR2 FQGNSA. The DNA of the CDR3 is TGTGCCAGCAGCTTAGAGCTAGCGGGGGGCACAGATACGCAGTATTTT. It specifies CASSLELAGGTDTQYF.

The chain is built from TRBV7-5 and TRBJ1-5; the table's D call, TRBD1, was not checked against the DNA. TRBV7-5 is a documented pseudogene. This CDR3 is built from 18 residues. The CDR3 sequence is CARSCRGLGPVPAQPQHF. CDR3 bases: TGTGCCAGAAGCTGCAGGGGATTAGGCCCCGTGCCCGCTCAGCCCCAGCATTTT.

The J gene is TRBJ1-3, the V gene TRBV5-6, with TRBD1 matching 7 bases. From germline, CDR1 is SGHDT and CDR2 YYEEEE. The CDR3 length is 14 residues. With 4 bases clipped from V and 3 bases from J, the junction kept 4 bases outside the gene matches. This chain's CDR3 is CASSPRQGGNTIYF. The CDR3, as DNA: TGTGCCAGCAGCCCGAGACAGGGTGGAAACACCATATATTTT.

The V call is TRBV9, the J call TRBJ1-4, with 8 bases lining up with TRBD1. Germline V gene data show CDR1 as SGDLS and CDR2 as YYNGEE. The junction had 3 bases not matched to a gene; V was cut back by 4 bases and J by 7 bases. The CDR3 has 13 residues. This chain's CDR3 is CASSPGTGEKLFF. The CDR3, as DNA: TGTGCCAGCAGCCCCGGGACAGGTGAAAAACTGTTTTTT.

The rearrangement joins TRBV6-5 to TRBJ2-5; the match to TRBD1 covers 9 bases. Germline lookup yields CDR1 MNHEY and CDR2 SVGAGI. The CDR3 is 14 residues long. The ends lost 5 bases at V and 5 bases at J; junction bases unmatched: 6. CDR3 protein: CASSRGQGLETQYF. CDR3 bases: TGTGCCAGCAGTAGGGGACAGGGATTGGAGACCCAGTACTTC.

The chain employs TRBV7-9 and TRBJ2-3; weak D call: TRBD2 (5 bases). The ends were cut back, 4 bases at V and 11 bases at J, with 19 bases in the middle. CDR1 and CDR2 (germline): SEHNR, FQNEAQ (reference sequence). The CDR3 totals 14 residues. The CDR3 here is CASSSTAGQWEQYF. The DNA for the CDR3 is TGTGCCAGCAGCTCCACCGCGGGCCAGTGGGAGCAGTATTTT.